The entry below gives a single TCR beta chain sequence along with its context. Its cognate antigen has yet to be identified. Base-call qualities are not available, and no considerably larger clone is one nucleotide away. At diagnosis, peripheral blood, uninvolved tumor-adjacent lung and tumor were collected and were preserved as a mix of fresh-frozen and FFPE material. For TCR repertoire profiling, the blood samples were analyzed as peripheral blood mononuclear cells. This sample stems from a study of T cells in localized non-small cell lung cancer (dated by TCRdb to 2020 to 2021). As for the study more broadly: T cell repertoires of 200 to 250 early-stage NSCLC patients were analyzed, with tumors being compared against uninvolved tumor-adjacent lungs. The mean age of the NSCLC patients was roughly 63 years, with 120 to 150 men and about a hundred women. All 240 or so NSCLC patients in the cohort were treatment-naive and had localized lung tumors that were resected. Broad study findings and their caveats: A median of 57 of the top 100 tumor clones were detected in paired uninvolved adjacent lung, and about 29 of these tumor clones were also found among the top 100 clones of the paired uninvolved adjacent lung. Multi-region tumor sequencing was not performed, so intratumor heterogeneity could not be excluded. Higher T cell density in blood was associated with longer overall survival, whereas higher clonality in adjacent lung was associated with shorter survival. Uninvolved tumor-adjacent lung showed the highest T cell clonality, higher than tumor, which suggests more focused antigenic responses in the uninvolved tumor-adjacent lung. Because of the exploratory design, TCR variables were selected using unadjusted p-values without false-discovery rate correction.

The immunoSEQ Assay was used to sequence TCR beta CDR3 regions from DNA. Per the authors' processing: T cell density was computed as TCR beta template counts normalized to usable DNA estimated by amplifying housekeeping genes. Richness was estimated with the preseqR package, extrapolating to 400,000 templates for PBMC samples and 120,000 templates for tissue samples. Clonality was defined as one minus Pielou's evenness. To identify tissue-enriched TCRs, differential abundance testing was run on productive amino-acid clonotypes with a minimum total count of 5 and an alpha of 0.1. Repertoire overlap between compartments was quantified with the Jaccard Index and Morisita Overlap Index. GLIPH clustered TCR beta CDR3s with public tetramer-defined viral CDR3s; viral motifs required at least three viral sequences plus V-gene enrichment. Held by TCRdb, this immuneACCESS table contains in-frame sequences only and omits some clones. Under half of the omission traces to an unresolved V gene where checked; the cause of the rest is unknown. V, J and clone size were drawn from that table, and D and trimming were deduced from the DNA. The sample data list roughly 34,000 clones, and approximately 81% of these were observed just once. The ten largest clones take up about 36% of the sample.

Sample: peripheral blood, taken before any cancer treatment. The receptor was isolated from a male donor at least 60 years old with stage II squamous cell lung carcinoma.

The DNA is as follows: TGTGCCATCAGTGCTACAGGGGAGGAGGGCTACAATGAGCAGTTCTTC. Translated, it reads CAISATGEEGYNEQFF. The rearrangement joined TRBV10-3 to TRBJ2-1, and TRBD1 may be the D gene, going by 7 matching bases. A distance of 16 bases separates the germline ends of V and J, which lose 4 bases and 3 bases respectively. Reading the germline V gene gives CDR1 ENHRY and CDR2 SYGVKD. CDR3 length: 16 amino acids, cysteine to phenylalanine. The entry retains the CDR3 DNA only, 48 bases that are in frame from base 1.